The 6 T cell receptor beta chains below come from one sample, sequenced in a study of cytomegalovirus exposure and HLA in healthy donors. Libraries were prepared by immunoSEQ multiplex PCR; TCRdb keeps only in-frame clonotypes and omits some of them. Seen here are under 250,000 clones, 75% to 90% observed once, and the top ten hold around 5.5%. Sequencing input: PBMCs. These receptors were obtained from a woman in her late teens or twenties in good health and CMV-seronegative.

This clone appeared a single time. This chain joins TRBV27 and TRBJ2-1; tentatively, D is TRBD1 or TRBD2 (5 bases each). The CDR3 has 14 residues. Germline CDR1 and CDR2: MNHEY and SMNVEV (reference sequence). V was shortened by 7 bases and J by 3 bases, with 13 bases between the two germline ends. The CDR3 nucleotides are TGTGCCAGCAAGGGACCCCAAAACTACAATGAGCAGTTCTTC. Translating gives CASKGPQNYNEQFF.

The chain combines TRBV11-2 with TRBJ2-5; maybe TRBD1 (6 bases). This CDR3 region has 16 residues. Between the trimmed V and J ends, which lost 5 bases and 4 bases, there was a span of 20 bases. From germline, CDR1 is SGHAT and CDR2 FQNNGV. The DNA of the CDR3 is TGTGCCAGCAGCCGAAAATACAGGGAAGGCACAGAGACCCAGTACTTC. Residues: CASSRKYREGTETQYF.

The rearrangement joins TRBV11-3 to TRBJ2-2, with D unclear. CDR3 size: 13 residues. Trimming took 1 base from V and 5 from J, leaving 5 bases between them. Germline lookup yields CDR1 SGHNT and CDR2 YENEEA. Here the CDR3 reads CASSLVRTGELFF. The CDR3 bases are TGTGCCAGCAGCTTAGTACGTACCGGGGAGCTGTTTTTT. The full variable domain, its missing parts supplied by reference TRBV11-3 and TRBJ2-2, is EAGVVQSPRYKIIEKKQPVAFWCNPISGHNTLYWYLQNLGQGPELLIRYENEEAVDDSQLPKDRFSAERLKGVDSTLKIQPAELGDSAVYLCASSLVRTGELFFGEGSRLTVL.

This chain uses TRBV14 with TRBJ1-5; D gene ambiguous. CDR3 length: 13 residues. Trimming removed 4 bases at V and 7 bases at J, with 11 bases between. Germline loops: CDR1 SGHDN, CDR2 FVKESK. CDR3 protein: CASSPSTGQPQHF. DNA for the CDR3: TGTGCCAGCAGCCCATCGACTGGGCAGCCCCAGCATTTT.

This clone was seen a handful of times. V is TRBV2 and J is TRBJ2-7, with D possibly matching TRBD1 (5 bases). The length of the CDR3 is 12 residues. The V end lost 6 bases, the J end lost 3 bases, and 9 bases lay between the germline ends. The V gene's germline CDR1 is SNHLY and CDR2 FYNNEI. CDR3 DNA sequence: TGTGCCAGCAGAGATGACAGCTACGAGCAGTACTTC. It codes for CASRDDSYEQYF.

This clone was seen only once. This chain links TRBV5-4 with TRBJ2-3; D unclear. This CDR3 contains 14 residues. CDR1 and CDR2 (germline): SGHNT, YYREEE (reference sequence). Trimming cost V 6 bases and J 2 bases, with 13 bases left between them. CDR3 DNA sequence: TGTGCCAGCAATAAGGCTCTCGCCACAGATACGCAGTATTTT. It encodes CASNKALATDTQYF.